Listed below are T cell receptor beta chains from one sample, sequenced in a study of T-cell memory formation after mild COVID-19. TCRdb reprocessed the 5' RACE reads via MiXCR and lists one record per CDR3 protein. Here the sample spans approximately 400,000 distinct CDR3 sequences, about a sixth being singletons. The source material was PBMCs or a T cell subset sorted from them (not recorded which). All receptors come from a man aged 18 to 30 who had mild COVID-19 (a few samples of this study predate the infection). Cell type and time point are not known. Both conserved end residues are part of each CDR3. Fields, in order: clone size, D gene, J gene, V gene, CDR3 DNA, CDR3 protein. D genes are given only for firm matches. Some rows mark clone size as missing; the rest say once, few, many or name a class of expanded clone.

>few|.|TRBJ2-1|TRBV19
TGTGCCAGTAGTATCGGTACAGTGAATGAGCAGTTCTTC
CASSIGTVNEQFF
>few|.|TRBJ2-5|TRBV29-1
TGCAGCGTTGACGGGCGAGAGACCCAGTACTTC
CSVDGRETQYF
>many|.|TRBJ2-3|TRBV6-2/TRBV6-3
TGTGCCAGTCACGTGGGATCAGACACGACAGATACGCAGTATTTT
CASHVGSDTTDTQYF
>.|.|TRBJ2-3|TRBV6-1
TGTGCCAGCAGTGGGGTCGGCACAGATACGCAGTATTTT
CASSGVGTDTQYF
>few|.|TRBJ2-5|TRBV20-1
TGCAGTGCCCCTCAGACAGGTGGTGGTCAAGAGACCCAGTACTTC
CSAPQTGGGQETQYF
>.|.|TRBJ2-1|TRBV12-3/TRBV12-4
TGTGCCAGCAACTCAAATTCTAATGAGCAGTTCTTC
CASNSNSNEQFF
>few|.|TRBJ1-2|TRBV29-1
TGCAGCGTCCCCCCCCTGGAGGAAGGCTACACCTTC
CSVPPLEEGYTF
>few|.|TRBJ2-5|TRBV12-3/TRBV12-4
TGTGCCAGCAGTTTATGGGCTAACCAAGAGACCCAGTACTTC
CASSLWANQETQYF
>.|.|TRBJ2-7|TRBV7-2
TGTGCCAGCAGCAGCGGAAGGGAATCCTACGAGCAGTACTTC
CASSSGRESYEQYF
>.|.|TRBJ2-2|TRBV9
TGTGCCAGCAGCGTAGGCATTAACACCGGGGAGCTGTTTTTT
CASSVGINTGELFF
>.|TRBD1|TRBJ1-2|TRBV3-1
TGTGCCAGCAGCCGGGACAGGCGCAATGGCTACACCTTC
CASSRDRRNGYTF
>once|.|TRBJ1-1|TRBV2
TGTGCCAGCACTGGCGCAGGGAGTAGGAACACTGAAGCTTTCTTT
CASTGAGSRNTEAFF
>many|TRBD2|TRBJ2-2|TRBV5-1
TGCGCCAGCAGCCAAGAGGGACTAGCGATGAACACCGGGGAGCTGTTTTTT
CASSQEGLAMNTGELFF
>.|.|TRBJ1-2|TRBV6-1
TGTGCCAGCTCCCGAGAACGTACCTATGGCTACACCTTC
CASSRERTYGYTF
>.|.|TRBJ1-2|TRBV29-1
TGCAGCGTCGGACGGTTCTATGGCTACACCTTC
CSVGRFYGYTF
>few|.|TRBJ1-2|TRBV7-9
TGTGCCAGCAGCTTTCTAAAGGAGGATGGCTACACCTTC
CASSFLKEDGYTF
>few|.|TRBJ1-1|TRBV3-1
TGTGCCAGCAGCCAAACGACGACAGGCTCCCTTGAAGCTTTCTTT
CASSQTTTGSLEAFF
>many|.|TRBJ2-1|TRBV7-2
TGTGCCAGCAGCTTAGTCGGCGATAGTGAGCAGTTCTTC
CASSLVGDSEQFF
>few|.|TRBJ1-5|TRBV6-6
TGTGCCAGCAGTCCGTTAGGACTAGCCCAGCATTTT
CASSPLGLAQHF
>.|.|TRBJ1-1|TRBV7-8
TGTGCCAGCAGCTTAGCAAGGGTTCCGAACACTGAAGCTTTCTTT
CASSLARVPNTEAFF
>.|TRBD1|TRBJ1-5|TRBV7-3
TGTGCCAGCAGCGCAACTTACCGGGACAGGGAGATCAATCAGCCCCAGCATTTT
CASSATYRDREINQPQHF
>.|.|TRBJ2-3|TRBV7-9
TGTGCCAGCAGCTTAGCAGAGACAGCTAGAGATACGCAGTATTTT
CASSLAETARDTQYF
>.|.|TRBJ1-1|TRBV3-1
TGTGCCAGCAGCCAGGGAGGGGCTGAAGCTTTCTTT
CASSQGGAEAFF
>.|.|TRBJ2-1|TRBV3-1
TGTGCCAGCAGCCTCCACCAGCGGAGGAATGAGCAGTTCTTC
CASSLHQRRNEQFF
>.|.|TRBJ2-5|TRBV7-3
TGTGCCAGCAGCCCCAACAGGATGTGGGAGACCCAGTACTTC
CASSPNRMWETQYF
>many|.|TRBJ1-1|TRBV9
TGTGCCAGCAGCGTAGATTGGGGGGGGAACACTGAAGCTTTCTTT
CASSVDWGGNTEAFF
>many|TRBD1|TRBJ2-1|TRBV7-9
TGTGCCAGCAGCTTTATACACAGGGGCCTCTCCCCTAGCAATGAGCAGTTCTTC
CASSFIHRGLSPSNEQFF
>many|.|TRBJ1-3|TRBV11-2
TGTGCCAGCAGCTTGGACCCGAAAGGGCCGTATGGAAACACCATATATTTT
CASSLDPKGPYGNTIYF
>few|TRBD1|TRBJ2-6|TRBV19
TGTGCCAGTAGCCTGACAGGGCTTGGGGCCAACGTCCTGACTTTC
CASSLTGLGANVLTF
>few|.|TRBJ2-7|TRBV4-1
TGCGCCAGCAGCCAAGGTGTCTCAGTCTACGAGCAGTACTTC
CASSQGVSVYEQYF
>few|.|TRBJ1-6|TRBV7-6
TGTGCCAGCGGTTGGGGTAATTCACCCCTCCACTTT
CASGWGNSPLHF
>.|TRBD2|TRBJ2-2|TRBV5-1
TGCGCCAGCAGAGGCGGGGGGCTAGTACTAGCGAGGACCGGGGAGCTGTTTTTT
CASRGGGLVLARTGELFF
>.|.|TRBJ2-6|TRBV7-8
TGTGCCAGCAGCCAACCTGCGACAGGATACTCTGGGGCCAACGTCCTGACTTTC
CASSQPATGYSGANVLTF
>few|TRBD1|TRBJ2-5|TRBV5-1
TGCGCCAGCAGCTTGGAATCCACAGGGGGCGAGACCCAGTACTTC
CASSLESTGGETQYF
>few|.|TRBJ1-5|TRBV5-1
TGCGCCAGCAGCTTGGTGGTTATCAATCAGCCCCAGCATTTT
CASSLVVINQPQHF
>.|.|TRBJ2-7|TRBV30
TGTGCCTGGAGTTCCAGGGGTTACGAGCAGTACTTC
CAWSSRGYEQYF
>.|.|TRBJ2-5|TRBV4-3
TGCGCCAGCAGCCCCCGGGCCATAGGACTGGGATTCCAAGAGACCCAGTACTTC
CASSPRAIGLGFQETQYF
>.|TRBD1|TRBJ2-1|TRBV19
TGTGCCAGTAGTATAAGGGCAGGGGGCTACAATGAGCAGTTCTTC
CASSIRAGGYNEQFF
>.|TRBD2|TRBJ2-5|TRBV7-2
TGTGCCAGCAGCCCGTGGACTAGCGGGGGGGAAGAGACCCAGTACTTC
CASSPWTSGGEETQYF
>.|.|TRBJ2-3|TRBV9
TGTGCCAGCAGCCCGACGACTAGTCTGGGAGATACGCAGTATTTT
CASSPTTSLGDTQYF
>.|.|TRBJ2-2|TRBV27
TGTGCCAGCAGTTTTAGCGCCGGGGAGCTGTTTTTT
CASSFSAGELFF
>.|TRBD2|TRBJ2-3|TRBV29-1
TGCAGCGCTCGGACTAGCGGGGATTCCTATTTT
CSARTSGDSYF
>few|TRBD1|TRBJ2-1|TRBV2
TGTGCCAGCAATAAGGGGGCGCAGTTCTTC
CASNKGAQFF
>few|.|TRBJ1-1|TRBV12-3/TRBV12-4
TGTGCCAGCAGTTTACAGGACAGCGAAGCTTTCTTT
CASSLQDSEAFF
>.|TRBD1|TRBJ1-2|TRBV20-1
TGCAGAGCGGGACAGGGGGGGAACTATGGCTACACCTTC
CRAGQGGNYGYTF